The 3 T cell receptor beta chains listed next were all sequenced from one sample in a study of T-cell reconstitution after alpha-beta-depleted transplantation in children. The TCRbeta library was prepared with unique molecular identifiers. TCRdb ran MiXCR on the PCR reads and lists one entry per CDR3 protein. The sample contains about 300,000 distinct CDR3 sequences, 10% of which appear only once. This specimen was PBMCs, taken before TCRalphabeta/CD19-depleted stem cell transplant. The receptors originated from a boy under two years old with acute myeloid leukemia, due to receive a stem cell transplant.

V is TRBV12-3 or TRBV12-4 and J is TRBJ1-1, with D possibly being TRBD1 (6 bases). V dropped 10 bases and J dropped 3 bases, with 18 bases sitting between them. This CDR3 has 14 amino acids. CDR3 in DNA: TGTGCCACCGACAGGTACGAGAGGGACACTGAAGCTTTCTTT. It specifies CATDRYERDTEAFF.

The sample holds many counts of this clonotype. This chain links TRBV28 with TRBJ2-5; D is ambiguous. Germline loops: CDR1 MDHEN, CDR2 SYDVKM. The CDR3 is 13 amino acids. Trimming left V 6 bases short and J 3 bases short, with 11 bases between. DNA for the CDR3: TGTGCCAGCAGCACGGACGGTGAAGAGACCCAGTACTTC. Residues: CASSTDGEETQYF.

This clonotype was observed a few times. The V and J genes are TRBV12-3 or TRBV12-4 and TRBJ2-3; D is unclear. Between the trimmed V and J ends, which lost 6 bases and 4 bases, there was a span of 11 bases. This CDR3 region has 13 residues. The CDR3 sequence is CASSPELPDTQYF. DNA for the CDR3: TGTGCCAGCAGCCCGGAGTTACCAGATACGCAGTATTTT.